These 27 T cell receptor beta chains originate from one sample sequenced in a study of identical twins. Using its own MiXCR run on the 5' RACE reads, TCRdb lists one record per CDR3 protein. Among just under 550,000 distinct CDR3 sequences, around 15% were seen once, and the ten largest hold around 0.4%. This sample also belongs to another study, concerning yellow fever vaccine responses in identical twins.

Input material: CD4+ T cells sorted from blood. The receptors shown here come from a woman between 18 and 30 years old in good health.

This clonotype appeared many times. The genes are TRBV12-3 or TRBV12-4 and TRBJ1-5, with D perhaps matching TRBD1 (5 bases). The CDR3 is 15 amino acids. Between the trimmed V and J ends, which lost 6 bases and 5 bases, there was a span of 17 bases. The CDR3 DNA follows: TGTGCCAGCAGAACCACAGGCCTAGCTGATCAGCCCCAGCATTTT. It codes for CASRTTGLADQPQHF.

The V call is TRBV27, the J call TRBJ1-5; tentatively, D is TRBD1 (6 bases). CDR3 length equals 15 residues. Trimming left V 1 base short and J 4 bases short, with 11 bases between. CDR1 is MNHEY and CDR2 is SMNVEV in the germline V gene (reference sequence). The CDR3 region is CASSLYLGTNQPQHF. DNA of the CDR3: TGTGCCAGCAGTTTATATCTGGGGACAAATCAGCCCCAGCATTTT.

In this sample, this clonotype turned up a few times. This sequence joins TRBV19 and TRBJ1-1; possible D gene TRBD1, 5 bases. The V end lost 7 bases, the J end lost 0 bases, and 18 bases lay between the germline ends. The CDR3 spans 16 residues. Germline V gene sequence: CDR1 LNHDA, CDR2 SQIVND (reference sequence). CDR3 sequence reads: CASKEEGPTLNTEAFF. In nucleotides, the CDR3 is TGTGCCAGTAAGGAGGAGGGGCCAACCCTGAACACTGAAGCTTTCTTT.

This clonotype was seen more than once but under ten times. This rearrangement joins TRBV11-2 to TRBJ2-6; D perhaps matches TRBD1 (6 bases). The V end was cut by 3 bases, the J end by 0 bases, with 9 bases between. The CDR3 consists of 16 residues. CDR1 SGHAT and CDR2 FQNNGV come from the germline V gene. This chain's CDR3 is CASSFTTGSGANVLTF. Here the CDR3 DNA reads TGTGCCAGCAGCTTTACGACAGGCTCTGGGGCCAACGTCCTGACTTTC.

This chain links TRBV24-1 with TRBJ2-1; the match to TRBD1 covers 9 bases. V lost 0 bases and J lost 8; bases outside the gene matches: 7. The CDR3 spans 16 residues. The germline V gene has CDR1 KGHDR and CDR2 SFDVKD. The CDR3 is CATSDLATGGFDEQFF. Written as DNA, the CDR3 is TGTGCCACCAGTGATTTGGCGACAGGGGGGTTCGATGAGCAGTTCTTC.

This clonotype occurred a few times. The V and J genes are TRBV5-1 and TRBJ2-3, with 8 bases aligning to TRBD2. The CDR3 has 15 amino acids. Germline loops: CDR1 SGHRS, CDR2 YFSETQ. J lost 5 bases, V lost 0 bases, and 5 bases had no gene match. The CDR3 here is CASSLEGTSGDTQYF. The DNA for the CDR3 is TGCGCCAGCAGCTTGGAGGGGACTAGTGGAGATACGCAGTATTTT.

In its sample, this clonotype was seen a few times. The chain carries TRBV20-1 and TRBJ2-5; D is perhaps TRBD1 (5 bases). Germline V gene lookup returns CDR1 DFQATT and CDR2 SNEGSKA (reference sequence). The CDR3 has 13 amino acids. V gave up 1 base and J gave up 1 base, with 7 bases separating them. The CDR3 coding sequence is TGCAGTGCTAGAGGGGGCACCCAAGAGACCCAGTACTTC. Its protein product is CSARGGTQETQYF.

The J gene is TRBJ2-2, the V gene TRBV6-1; 8 nucleotides line up with TRBD2. With V trimmed by 10 bases and J by 5 bases, 9 bases remained unmatched. CDR3 length: 14 amino acids. Germline-derived CDR1 and CDR2 are MNHNS and SASEGT. CDR3 residues: CATRRGARTGELFF. CDR3 nucleotide sequence: TGTGCCACCCGGCGGGGGGCGCGGACCGGGGAGCTGTTTTTT.

This clonotype showed up just once. V and J are TRBV27 and TRBJ2-3; no clear D gene. Per the germline V gene, CDR1 is MNHEY and CDR2 is SMNVEV (reference sequence). The CDR3 sequence is 14 residues long. V was clipped by 4 bases and J by 2 bases, with 10 bases between them. CDR3 nucleotide sequence: TGTGCCAGCAGTTCCTCTAGGCCCACAGATACGCAGTATTTT. This codes for CASSSSRPTDTQYF.

A few counts support this clonotype. The chain joins TRBV27 to TRBJ2-7, with D uncertain. The CDR3 loop spans 12 amino acids. Germline assignment: CDR1 MNHEY and CDR2 SMNVEV (reference sequence). The V and J ends lost 2 bases and 4 bases respectively, with 6 bases between them. The CDR3 region has the DNA TGTGCCAGCAGTTTAAGCAGATACGAGCAGTACGTC. Translating gives CASSLSRYEQYV.

The rearrangement uses TRBV3-1 and TRBJ2-1; D may correspond to TRBD1 or TRBD2 (5 bases each). Trimming shortened V by 1 base and J by 10 bases, and 8 bases separated the two germline ends. Germline V gives CDR1 LGHDT, CDR2 YNNKEL (reference sequence). CDR3 length equals 12 residues. CDR3 residues: CASSQGGGEQFF. The CDR3 nucleotides read TGTGCCAGCAGCCAAGGGGGCGGGGAGCAGTTCTTC.

The gene calls are TRBV24-1 and TRBJ2-2; D is undetermined. The germline V gene has CDR1 KGHDR and CDR2 SFDVKD. This CDR3 spans 15 amino acids. The V end was cut by 3 bases, the J end by 0 bases, with 7 bases between. For the CDR3, the DNA is TGTGCCACCAGTGATCTGCCAGCGAACACCGGGGAGCTGTTTTTT. This codes for CATSDLPANTGELFF.

The chain employs TRBV24-1 and TRBJ2-1; TRBD1 agrees at 9 bases. Losses at the gene ends were 1 base for V and 8 bases for J; bases not matched to a gene: 8. The CDR3 loop spans 16 amino acids. The germline CDR1 and CDR2 sequences are KGHDR and SFDVKD. CDR3 sequence (DNA): TGTGCCACCAGTGATTTACCGGGACAGGGTCGGGATGAGCAGTTCTTC. The encoded protein is CATSDLPGQGRDEQFF.

V is TRBV6-1 and J is TRBJ1-5; 7 bases align to TRBD1. In germline, CDR1 is MNHNS, CDR2 SASEGT. Losses at the gene ends were 1 base for V and 4 bases for J; bases not matched to a gene: 4. The CDR3 spans 15 residues. CDR3 sequence reads: CASSEGPRGNQPQHF. For the CDR3, the DNA is TGTGCCAGCAGTGAAGGGCCCAGGGGGAATCAGCCCCAGCATTTT.

The chain couples TRBV5-4 to TRBJ2-2; D might be TRBD2 (6 bases). The CDR3 is 15 residues long. CDR1 is SGHNT and CDR2 is YYREEE in the germline V gene (reference sequence). V lost 0 bases, J lost 3 bases, and 9 bases lay in between. CDR3 protein: CASSLGSGYTGELFF. CDR3 bases: TGTGCCAGCAGCTTGGGTAGCGGCTACACCGGGGAGCTGTTTTTT.

The chain employs TRBV12-3 or TRBV12-4 and TRBJ1-2, with 7 bases identical to TRBD1. V dropped 5 bases and J dropped 4; count of bases not matched to a gene: 7. The CDR3 has 14 residues. For the CDR3, the DNA is TGTGCCAGCAGTCCTCGACAGGGTACCTATGGCTACACCTTC. Translation: CASSPRQGTYGYTF.

This clonotype has only a few counts. The genes are TRBV18 and TRBJ2-1; D remains unclear. CDR3 length equals 13 residues. The germline CDR1 and CDR2 sequences are KGHSH and LQKENI. V dropped 6 bases and J dropped 5 bases, with 11 bases sitting between them. The DNA of the CDR3 is TGTGCCAGCTCGCGCGACCTAGACAATGAGCAGTTCTTC. It codes for CASSRDLDNEQFF.

The chain carries TRBV12-3 or TRBV12-4 and TRBJ1-2; weak D call: TRBD1 (5 bases). The CDR3 covers 13 residues. V was shortened by 7 bases and J by 11 bases, with 20 bases between the two germline ends. The CDR3 DNA follows: TGTGCCAGCACCTCAACGGGGACCTTTCCGTACACCTTC. Protein product: CASTSTGTFPYTF.

This clonotype was observed at least ten times. This sequence joins TRBV12-3 or TRBV12-4 and TRBJ2-2, with 7 bases lining up with TRBD1. CDR3 length: 16 amino acids. Trimming removed 6 bases from V and 4 bases from J; junction bases left unmatched: 11. Written as DNA, the CDR3 is TGTGCCAGCAGCGACGACAGGGCGCCCCGCACCGGGGAGCTGTTTTTT. This sequence encodes CASSDDRAPRTGELFF.

A few counts support this clonotype. The genes are TRBV5-1 and TRBJ2-1, with 8 bases aligning to TRBD2. The CDR3 length is 15 residues. J lost 6 bases, V lost 5 bases, and 10 bases had no gene match. CDR1 is SGHRS, CDR2 YFSETQ, per germline. In DNA form, the CDR3 reads TGCGCCAGCAGTACGGGAGGGCCGTCGAGCAATGAGCAGTTCTTC. Translated, it gives CASSTGGPSSNEQFF.

This clonotype has a handful of counts. CDR3 nucleotides: TGCGCCAGCAGCCAAGTGACAGGACGCGCCGGGGCCTACACCTTC. Protein product: CASSQVTGRAGAYTF. This sequence joins TRBV5-1 and TRBJ1-2, with D perhaps matching TRBD1 (6 bases). Germline V lookup: CDR1 SGHRS, CDR2 YFSETQ. V was clipped by 4 bases and J by 10 bases, with 23 bases between them. CDR3 size: 15 residues.

In this sample, this clonotype turned up a few times. This chain connects TRBV28 to TRBJ2-7; 10 bases are a match to TRBD2. V was pared by 3 bases and J by 3 bases, with 17 bases of the junction left unmatched. The CDR3 spans 19 residues. Germline CDR1 and CDR2: MDHEN and SYDVKM. The CDR3 DNA sequence: TGTGCCAGCAGTTTTCCCCCGACTAGCGGGTTGCATATAGGCTACGAGCAGTACGTC. Translated: CASSFPPTSGLHIGYEQYV.

In this sample, this clonotype turned up a few times. The rearrangement links TRBV6-5 to TRBJ2-7; D is undetermined. Germline CDR1 and CDR2: MNHEY and SVGAGI. The CDR3 spans 14 residues. Trimming removed 5 bases at V and 0 bases at J, with 11 bases between. CDR3: CASSTARASYEQYV. The CDR3 coding sequence is TGTGCCAGCAGTACTGCTAGGGCCTCCTACGAGCAGTACGTC.

V is TRBV5-1 and J is TRBJ2-1; D may be TRBD1 or TRBD2 (5 bases each). V dropped 1 base and J dropped 4 bases, with 12 bases sitting between them. CDR1 and CDR2 from the germline V gene are SGHRS and YFSETQ. The CDR3 consists of 15 residues. The CDR3 region is CASSLPGTIYNEQFF. CDR3 coding DNA: TGCGCCAGCAGCTTGCCCGGGACCATATACAATGAGCAGTTCTTC.

This clonotype was recorded a few times. V usage is TRBV3-1 and J usage is TRBJ2-2; 8 positions agree with TRBD1. Trimming cost V 1 base and J 2 bases; bases outside gene matches: 6. The germline CDR1 and CDR2 sequences are LGHDT and YNNKEL (reference sequence). The CDR3 has 17 residues. This chain's CDR3 is CASSQVWTGLNTGELFF. DNA for the CDR3: TGTGCCAGCAGCCAAGTTTGGACAGGGCTTAACACCGGGGAGCTGTTTTTT.

J is TRBJ1-5 and V is TRBV2; D gene uncertain. The CDR3 covers 15 residues. Trimming removed 6 bases at V and 0 bases at J, with 12 bases between. From germline, CDR1 is SNHLY and CDR2 FYNNEI. The CDR3 loop reads CASRWLENSNQPQHF. The CDR3 bases are TGTGCCAGCAGATGGTTGGAGAATAGCAATCAGCCCCAGCATTTT.

This sequence joins TRBV3-1 and TRBJ1-2; no firm D call. The germline V gene has CDR1 LGHDT and CDR2 YNNKEL (reference sequence). This CDR3 region has 15 residues. V was clipped by 1 base and J by 2 bases, with 11 bases between them. Here the CDR3 reads CASSQAFGGNYGYTF. As DNA, the CDR3 is TGTGCCAGCAGCCAAGCCTTTGGAGGAAACTATGGCTACACCTTC. The complete variable domain, with remaining parts taken from reference TRBV3-1 and TRBJ1-2, reads DTAVSQTPKYLVTQMGNDKSIKCEQNLGHDTMYWYKQDSKKFLKIMFSYNNKELIINETVPNRFSPKSPDKAHLNLHINSLELGDSAVYFCASSQAFGGNYGYTFGSGTRLTVV.